This TCR beta chain was identified in a study of control samples from healthy donors and cancer patients. V lost 5 bases to trimming and J lost 5 bases, with 3 bases between them. This CDR3 comprises 10 residues. Data came from immunoSEQ multiplex PCR; TCRdb stores just in-frame clones and leaves some out. The repertoire consists of about 130,000 clones, with approximately 92% occurring once and the leading ten covering over 0.5%. The chain uses TRBV12-3 or TRBV12-4 and TRBJ1-2; D not certain. The clonotype was recovered from a man older than 75 with head and neck cancer. The sequencing sample was made of PBMCs. The CDR3 nucleotides are TGTGCCAGCAGTCTTTATGGCTACACCTTC. This sequence encodes CASSLYGYTF.